This TCR beta chain stems from a study of T cells in localized non-small cell lung cancer. The CDR3 consists of 15 residues. Losses at the gene ends were 5 bases for V and 1 base for J; bases not matched to a gene: 6. The germline CDR1 and CDR2 sequences are MNHEY and SMNVEV (reference sequence). Profiled with immunoSEQ multiplex PCR; TCRdb holds only in-frame clones, not every one. The profile covers 55,000 to 75,000 clones, with 86% appearing a single time and 21% taken by the ten largest. The receptor comes from a male donor aged 60 or older with stage III squamous cell lung carcinoma. The J gene is TRBJ2-5, the V gene TRBV27, with TRBD1 matching 8 bases. This material consisted of peripheral blood, taken before any cancer treatment. Here the CDR3 DNA reads TGTGCCAGCAGTGTCAGACAGGGGACCCAAGAGACCCAGTACTTC. It yields the protein CASSVRQGTQETQYF.